These 30 T cell receptor beta chains were all obtained from the same sample, sequenced in a study of cytomegalovirus exposure and HLA in healthy donors. PCR was performed using 60 Vbeta and 13 Jbeta primers. Generated by immunoSEQ multiplex PCR, the TCRdb table keeps only in-frame clones and is missing some. Its table records about 100,000 clones. The sample was PBMCs. These receptors were collected from a girl aged 10 to 17 in good health and CMV-seropositive.

The chain has TRBV2 and TRBJ1-1; 7 bases align to TRBD1. Unmatched junction bases numbered 4, after V lost 5 bases and J lost 4 bases. The CDR3 extends over 13 amino acids. Per the germline V gene, CDR1 is SNHLY and CDR2 is FYNNEI. The CDR3: CASSSSGGTEAFF. Here the CDR3 DNA reads TGTGCCAGCAGTTCGTCAGGGGGCACTGAAGCTTTCTTT.

This rearrangement joins TRBV28 to TRBJ2-7; D is perhaps TRBD1 (5 bases). This CDR3 is 15 amino acids long. V was clipped by 2 bases and J by 0 bases, with 11 bases between them. Germline-derived CDR1 and CDR2 are MDHEN and SYDVKM. The CDR3 sequence is CASSLGASSSYEQYV. DNA for the CDR3: TGTGCCAGCAGTTTAGGGGCATCGAGCTCCTACGAGCAGTACGTC.

The chain couples TRBV2 to TRBJ2-7; 7 bases agree with TRBD1. V lost 4 bases, J lost 2 bases, and 5 bases stayed unmatched. The CDR3 covers 14 residues. Germline CDR1 is SNHLY and CDR2 is FYNNEI. CDR3 protein: CASSGQGITYEQYF. The DNA for the CDR3 is TGTGCCAGCAGTGGACAGGGAATAACCTACGAGCAGTACTTC. Variable domain in full (rest from reference TRBV2 and TRBJ2-7): EPEVTQTPSHQVTQMGQEVILRCVPISNHLYFYWYRQILGQKVEFLVSFYNNEISEKSEIFDDQFSVERPDGSNFTLKIRSTKLEDSAMYFCASSGQGITYEQYFGPGTRLTVT.

The chain links TRBV29-1 to TRBJ2-7, with 9 bases that match TRBD2. The CDR3 has 16 residues. The germline V gene has CDR1 SQVTM and CDR2 ANQGSEA. V was pared by 3 bases and J by 2 bases, with 11 bases of the junction left unmatched. Written as DNA, the CDR3 is TGCAGCGTTGAGTTTAGCGGGGGCCCCCTCGCCTACGAGCAGTACTTC. Translated: CSVEFSGGPLAYEQYF.

The chain carries TRBV9 and TRBJ2-1; the match to TRBD1 covers 8 bases. This CDR3 is built from 15 residues. Germline trimming cut 4 bases from V and 6 bases from J; bases unmatched to any gene: 9. The germline V gene encodes CDR1 SGDLS and CDR2 YYNGEE. The CDR3 is CASSPSGTGPNEQFF. The CDR3 nucleotides read TGTGCCAGCAGCCCCTCCGGGACAGGTCCCAATGAGCAGTTCTTC.

This sequence joins TRBV19 and TRBJ1-5; no firm D call. V lost 3 bases and J lost 0, with 12 bases in between. Per germline, CDR1 LNHDA and CDR2 SQIVND (reference sequence). This CDR3 region has 16 residues. Here the CDR3 DNA reads TGTGCCAGTAGTATCGGTTTTGTAAATAGCAATCAGCCCCAGCATTTT. This translates into CASSIGFVNSNQPQHF.

The chain joins TRBV29-1 to TRBJ1-1; a weak D match, TRBD1 (6 bases). V was shortened by 7 bases and J by 7 bases, with 22 bases between the two germline ends. The CDR3 is made up of 14 amino acids. CDR1 is SQVTM, CDR2 ANQGSEA, per germline. The CDR3 coding sequence is TGCAGCGCTGCCCCTTCAGGGGCGTCATTTGAAGCTTTCTTT. Translation gives CSAAPSGASFEAFF. Variable domain in full (rest from reference TRBV29-1 and TRBJ1-1): SAVISQKPSRDICQRGTSLTIQCQVDSQVTMMFWYRQQPGQSLTLIATANQGSEATYESGFVIDKFPISRPNLTFSTLTVSNMSPEDSSIYLCSAAPSGASFEAFFGQGTRLTVV.

The V call is TRBV6-1, the J call TRBJ2-7; no clear D. The length of the CDR3 is 13 residues. Germline CDR1 MNHNS, CDR2 SASEGT. Between the trimmed V and J ends, which lost 7 bases and 2 bases, there was a span of 12 bases. The CDR3 DNA reads TGTGCCAGCACGACCCCTGACACCTACGAGCAGTACTTC. It is translated as CASTTPDTYEQYF.

The V and J genes are TRBV10-3 and TRBJ1-5, with 7 bases fitting TRBD1. The CDR3 loop spans 13 amino acids. In germline, CDR1 is ENHRY, CDR2 SYGVKD. V trimming: 7 bases; J trimming: 5 bases; junction bases outside the gene matches: 5. This CDR3 reads CAINDRVDQPQHF. The CDR3, as DNA: TGTGCCATCAATGACAGGGTTGATCAGCCCCAGCATTTT.

This chain connects TRBV5-4 to TRBJ2-3, with TRBD1 identical over 7 bases. The CDR3 runs 13 residues. Germline-derived CDR1 and CDR2 are SGHNT and YYREEE (reference sequence). V lost 9 bases to trimming and J lost 6 bases; unmatched junction nucleotides: 10. CDR3 sequence reads: CAIPTGSKDTQYF. As DNA, the CDR3 is TGTGCCATACCGACAGGGTCTAAGGATACGCAGTATTTT. Full variable domain (rest looked up from reference TRBV5-4 and TRBJ2-3): ETGVTQSPTHLIKTRGQQVTLRCSSQSGHNTVSWYQQALGQGPQFIFQYYREEENGRGNFPPRFSGLQFPNYSSELNVNALELDDSALYLCAIPTGSKDTQYFGPGTRLTVL.

This chain joins TRBV13 and TRBJ2-7, with 7 bases aligning to TRBD2. The ends lost 1 base at V and 6 bases at J; junction bases unmatched: 3. Germline-derived CDR1 and CDR2 are PRHDT and FYEKMQ (reference sequence). This CDR3 comprises 13 residues. In DNA form, the CDR3 reads TGTGCCAGCAGCTTAGAGACGGGGGGCGAGCAGTACTTC. Residues: CASSLETGGEQYF.

The chain uses TRBV6-5 and TRBJ2-2; 10 nucleotides match TRBD1. The CDR3 is made up of 14 amino acids. CDR1 and CDR2 from the germline V gene are MNHEY and SVGAGI. V dropped 10 bases and J dropped 3; count of bases not matched to a gene: 5. This CDR3 reads CATLTGGDTGELFF. CDR3 DNA sequence: TGTGCCACCTTGACAGGGGGCGACACCGGGGAGCTGTTTTTT.

The chain recombines TRBV27 with TRBJ1-1; no definite D call. This CDR3 region has 15 residues. Trimming removed 3 bases at V and 6 bases at J, with 17 bases between. The germline V gene has CDR1 MNHEY and CDR2 SMNVEV (reference sequence). The CDR3 region has the DNA TGTGCCAGCAGTTTGGGTGGGAGGGAAGTTTCTGAAGCTTTCTTT. It is translated as CASSLGGREVSEAFF.

This chain connects TRBV9 to TRBJ1-2, with a weak D call TRBD1 (6 bases). Trimming pared 3 bases from V and 8 bases from J, leaving 20 bases between. Germline V CDR1 and CDR2: SGDLS, YYNGEE. This CDR3 has 15 amino acids. The CDR3 here is CASSGQVQGRGGYTF. The CDR3 bases are TGTGCCAGCAGCGGACAAGTACAGGGAAGGGGGGGCTACACCTTC. Variable domain in full (rest from reference TRBV9 and TRBJ1-2): DSGVTQTPKHLITATGQRVTLRCSPRSGDLSVYWYQQSLDQGLQFLIQYYNGEERAKGNILERFSAQQFPDLHSELNLSSLELGDSALYFCASSGQVQGRGGYTFGSGTRLTVV.

This chain connects TRBV4-3 to TRBJ1-1; D might be TRBD1 (5 bases). V lost 0 bases and J 4 bases, leaving 15 bases between the germline ends. CDR1 LGHNA and CDR2 YSLEER come from the germline V gene. The CDR3 is made up of 16 amino acids. The CDR3, as DNA: TGCGCCAGCAGCCAAGAATTAGGTGCGGGGGTCACTGAAGCTTTCTTT. Translating gives CASSQELGAGVTEAFF.

The chain links TRBV9 to TRBJ2-7; the match to TRBD2 covers 7 bases. V gave up 0 bases and J gave up 6 bases; unmatched junction bases: 3. Germline CDR1 and CDR2: SGDLS and YYNGEE. The length of the CDR3 is 13 residues. Written as DNA, the CDR3 is TGTGCCAGCAGCGTAGGTGGGGAGGGCGAGCAGTACTTC. Translation gives CASSVGGEGEQYF.

The chain combines TRBV7-6 with TRBJ1-6; maybe TRBD1 (5 bases). The V gene's germline CDR1 is SGHVS and CDR2 FNYEAQ. The CDR3 is 16 amino acids. Between the trimmed V and J ends, which lost 8 bases and 0 bases, there was a span of 14 bases. The CDR3 sequence is CASGQQAHSYNSPLHF. CDR3 coding DNA: TGTGCCAGCGGACAACAGGCTCACTCCTATAATTCACCCCTCCACTTT.

This chain links TRBV7-9 with TRBJ2-7; D is undetermined. Trimming pared 3 bases from V and 3 bases from J, leaving 3 bases between. Germline V gene sequence: CDR1 SEHNR, CDR2 FQNEAQ (reference sequence). This CDR3 has 11 residues. The CDR3 DNA reads TGTGCCAGCAGCTTGTACTACGAGCAGTACTTC. It yields the protein CASSLYYEQYF.

In regard to this clone: This sample includes further DNA sequences coding for the same CDR3. This chain links TRBV6-6 with TRBJ1-6; D not certain. The length of the CDR3 is 11 residues. Germline values: CDR1 MNHNY, CDR2 SVGAGI (reference sequence). The V and J ends lost 5 bases and 8 bases respectively, with 4 bases between them. For the CDR3, the DNA is TGTGCCAGCAGTACAGATTCACCCCTCCACTTT. Translating it yields CASSTDSPLHF.

The gene calls are TRBV23-1 and TRBJ2-5; 9 nucleotides line up with TRBD2. TRBV23-1 is known as an ORF, though its function is uncertain. V dropped 6 bases and J dropped 5; count of bases not matched to a gene: 16. CDR3 length: 17 residues. CDR3 bases: TGCGCCAGCAGGAGGACGGGGCGCGGGGGGGCCGTGGAGACCCAGTACTTC. It is translated as CASRRTGRGGAVETQYF.

The chain uses TRBV5-6 and TRBJ2-7, with D possibly being TRBD2 (6 bases). V lost 2 bases and J 2 bases, leaving 17 bases between the germline ends. CDR1 is SGHDT and CDR2 is YYEEEE in the germline V gene. The CDR3 covers 16 residues. CDR3 DNA sequence: TGTGCCAGCAGCTTTTTGAGTTGGGGGAGGCCCTACGAGCAGTACTTC. Amino acids: CASSFLSWGRPYEQYF.

As to this clone: Its ends do not fully match the called genes, so a read error is possible. The chain couples TRBV7-2 to TRBJ2-3; 9 positions agree with TRBD2. This CDR3 contains 15 residues. The germline gives CDR1 SGHTA, CDR2 FQGNSA. For the CDR3, the DNA is TGTGCCAGCAGCTTAAATAGCGGGGGCACAGATAAGCAGTATTTT. This codes for CASSLNSGGTDKQYF.

This rearrangement joins TRBV7-2 to TRBJ2-5; 9 bases line up with TRBD2. The CDR3 is made up of 17 amino acids. Losses at the gene ends were 2 bases for V and 6 bases for J; bases not matched to a gene: 13. From germline, CDR1 is SGHTA and CDR2 FQGNSA. CDR3 in amino acids: CASSLRTSGGIRQTQYF. CDR3 DNA: TGTGCCAGCAGCTTACGGACGAGCGGGGGGATTCGTCAGACCCAGTACTTC.

The J gene is TRBJ2-5, the V gene TRBV5-1, with TRBD1 as a possible D gene (5 bases). The CDR3 has 16 residues. V was shortened by 6 bases and J by 5 bases, with 23 bases between the two germline ends. The V gene's germline CDR1 is SGHRS and CDR2 YFSETQ. The CDR3 DNA follows: TGCGCCAGCAACATGGGCGGACGAGACAGCTTGGAGACCCAGTACTTC. This translates into CASNMGGRDSLETQYF.

J is TRBJ2-2 and V is TRBV5-5; a possible D gene is TRBD1 (5 bases). The CDR3 sequence is 13 residues long. Germline lookup yields CDR1 SGHKS and CDR2 YYEKEE (reference sequence). The V and J ends lost 1 base and 6 bases respectively, with 7 bases between them. The CDR3 DNA reads as TGTGCCAGCAGCTTGTGGGGCCCCGGGGAGCTGTTTTTT. Translated: CASSLWGPGELFF. Full variable domain (remainder filled in from reference TRBV5-5 and TRBJ2-2): DAGVTQSPTHLIKTRGQQVTLRCSPISGHKSVSWYQQVLGQGPQFIFQYYEKEERGRGNFPDRFSARQFPNYSSELNVNALLLGDSALYLCASSLWGPGELFFGEGSRLTVL.

CDR3 bases: TGTGCCAGCAGCCCGGGACTTAACAATGAGCAGTTCTTC. Translation gives CASSPGLNNEQFF. The rearrangement uses TRBV5-4 and TRBJ2-1; weak D call: TRBD2 (6 bases). The V gene's germline CDR1 is SGHNT and CDR2 YYREEE (reference sequence). The V end was cut by 4 bases, the J end by 5 bases, with 10 bases between. CDR3 length equals 13 residues.

This chain connects TRBV19 to TRBJ1-6; 8 bases are a match to TRBD1. From germline, CDR1 is LNHDA and CDR2 SQIVND (reference sequence). Unmatched junction bases numbered 3, after V lost 6 bases and J lost 5 bases. This CDR3 comprises 14 residues. CDR3 coding DNA: TGTGCCAGTAGCTCAGGGGGCCATAATTCACCCCTCCACTTT. Its translation: CASSSGGHNSPLHF.

This rearrangement joins TRBV5-6 to TRBJ1-3; perhaps TRBD1 as D (5 bases). The germline gives CDR1 SGHDT, CDR2 YYEEEE. Trimming removed 2 bases at V and 0 bases at J, with 6 bases between. This CDR3 is 14 amino acids long. The CDR3 loop reads CASSLGASGNTIYF. The CDR3 nucleotides are TGTGCCAGCAGCTTAGGGGCCTCTGGAAACACCATATATTTT.

This chain joins TRBV18 and TRBJ2-7; TRBD2 aligns across 9 bases. After removal of 4 bases from V and 2 bases from J, the junction contained 6 bases not matched to a gene. The CDR3 contains 15 residues. Germline V gene lookup returns CDR1 KGHSH and CDR2 LQKENI. The CDR3 DNA reads as TGTGCCAGCTCACAAAGCGGGGGGACGACCTACGAGCAGTACGTC. Translating it yields CASSQSGGTTYEQYV.

J is TRBJ2-3 and V is TRBV5-6; D not resolved. CDR3 length equals 16 residues. Germline V CDR1 and CDR2: SGHDT, YYEEEE. Trimming cost V 2 bases and J 2 bases, with 15 bases left between them. The CDR3 loop reads CASSFNTAVYTDTQYF. The CDR3 DNA is TGTGCCAGCAGCTTTAATACAGCTGTGTACACAGATACGCAGTATTTT.